The sequence of this TCR beta chain was determined in a study of PD-L1 blockade in urothelial cancer. The wider study: Bladder-origin urothelial cancer in males covered about 90% of the 29 patients. Peripheral blood specimens exhibited a median yield of around 150,000 T cells.

The CDR3 is 14 amino acids. The germline V gene has CDR1 ENHRY and CDR2 SYGVKD. V was pared by 6 bases and J by 3 bases, with 15 bases between. Clones were sequenced by immunoSEQ multiplex PCR, and TCRdb holds only the in-frame ones, with some missing. This table has about 51,000 clones, around 86% appearing once. Locally advanced or metastatic urothelial carcinoma was diagnosed in the patients. The source was PBMCs, collected around atezolizumab (anti-PD-L1) treatment. This chain connects TRBV10-3 to TRBJ2-7, with D perhaps TRBD2 (6 bases). The TCR sequence derives from a man in his sixties with urothelial cancer. The DNA of the CDR3 is TGTGCCATCAGCCCAACTAGCATTATCTACGAGCAGTACTTC. It translates to CAISPTSIIYEQYF.